A selection of T cell receptor beta chains follows, all from one sample in a study of blood T cell repertoires in COVID-19. The protocol was immunoSEQ multiplex PCR, while the TCRdb copy is restricted to in-frame clones and leaves out a portion. The table shows 110,000 to 150,000 clones, with about 84% occurring only once. The sequenced sample was PBMCs or T cells enriched from blood (not recorded which). All receptors derive from a woman under 30 who had been exposed to COVID-19. Both conserved end residues are part of each CDR3. D genes are given only for firm matches. The size entry is marked missing in some rows and otherwise reads once, few, many or a size class.

D gene,clone size,J gene,V gene,CDR3 protein,CDR3 DNA
.,.,TRBJ1-1,TRBV28,CASRMTQPLNTEAFF,TGTGCCAGCAGGATGACTCAGCCCCTTAACACTGAAGCTTTCTTT
.,.,TRBJ1-5,TRBV24-1,CATSDDDRYSNQPQHF,TGTGCCACCAGTGATGATGACAGATATAGCAATCAGCCCCAGCATTTT
.,.,TRBJ1-5,TRBV6-2/TRBV6-3,CASSGDGLGNQPQHF,TGTGCCAGCAGTGGCGACGGACTTGGCAATCAGCCCCAGCATTTT
.,.,TRBJ1-1,TRBV12-3/TRBV12-4,CASSLGSGEGFF,TGTGCCAGCAGTTTAGGGTCAGGGGAGGGTTTCTTT
TRBD2,.,TRBJ2-3,TRBV5-1,CASSGGRSTDTQYF,TGCGCCAGCAGCGGCGGGAGATCTACAGATACGCAGTATTTT
.,.,TRBJ2-6,TRBV15,CATSTTGVPSSGANVLTF,TGTGCCACCAGCACTACGGGGGTCCCTAGCTCTGGGGCCAACGTCCTGACTTTC
.,.,TRBJ1-6,TRBV11-2,CASRGGEFSPLHF,TGTGCCAGCAGAGGGGGGGAGTTTTCACCCCTCCACTTT
TRBD1,.,TRBJ2-1,TRBV4-1,CASSPPFEGAYNEQFF,TGCGCCAGCAGCCCCCCCTTTGAGGGGGCTTACAATGAGCAGTTCTTC
.,.,TRBJ2-2,TRBV19,CASSPPVVGELFF,TGTGCCAGTAGTCCCCCAGTCGTCGGGGAGCTGTTTTTT
.,.,TRBJ1-1,TRBV3-1/TRBV3-2,CASSQDRGNTEAFF,TGTGCCAGCAGCCAAGACAGGGGGAACACTGAAGCTTTCTTT
TRBD2,.,TRBJ2-1,TRBV27,CASSFDPGLAGGRWDEQFF,TGTGCCAGCAGTTTTGATCCGGGACTAGCGGGAGGGCGGTGGGATGAGCAGTTCTTC
TRBD2,.,TRBJ2-5,TRBV19,CASGGLAGGRETQYF,TGTGCCAGTGGGGGACTAGCGGGAGGCCGTGAGACCCAGTACTTC
.,.,TRBJ2-2,TRBV6-4,CASSQAMNTGELFF,TGTGCCAGCAGTCAGGCGATGAACACCGGGGAGCTGTTTTTT
.,.,TRBJ1-2,TRBV28,CASNQGYYGYTF,TGTGCCAGCAATCAGGGCTACTATGGCTACACCTTC
.,.,TRBJ2-2,TRBV7-9,CASSFLTGELFF,TGTGCCAGCAGCTTTCTCACCGGGGAGCTGTTTTTT
TRBD1,few,TRBJ1-2,TRBV2,CASSEQGAGYTF,TGTGCCAGCAGTGAACAGGGGGCGGGCTACACCTTC
.,few,TRBJ1-5,TRBV4-2,CASSQDGQGNQPQHF,TGTGCCAGCAGCCAAGATGGGCAGGGTAATCAGCCCCAGCATTTT
TRBD2,.,TRBJ2-2,TRBV3-1/TRBV3-2,CASSQDPVAGGLNTGELFF,TGTGCCAGCAGCCAAGATCCGGTAGCGGGAGGATTAAACACCGGGGAGCTGTTTTTT
.,.,TRBJ2-7,TRBV28,CASTFWGESYEQYF,TGTGCCAGCACCTTCTGGGGGGAATCCTACGAGCAGTACTTC
.,.,TRBJ1-2,TRBV9,CASSVDGANYGYTF,TGTGCCAGCAGCGTAGACGGAGCTAACTATGGCTACACCTTC
.,once,TRBJ2-1,TRBV27,CASLSFGGGDEQFF,TGTGCCAGCCTGTCATTTGGGGGCGGCGATGAGCAGTTCTTC
.,.,TRBJ1-1,TRBV5-1,CASSLAGLQAFF,TGCGCCAGCAGCTTGGCAGGGCTCCAAGCTTTCTTT
.,.,TRBJ2-5,TRBV11-2,CASSPRAGRKTQYF,TGTGCCAGCAGCCCCCGGGCAGGGCGGAAGACCCAGTACTTC
.,.,TRBJ1-1,TRBV29-1,CSVEGAIGTFF,TGCAGCGTTGAGGGTGCAATCGGGACTTTCTTT
.,.,TRBJ1-1,TRBV11-2,CASTSLRGGPEAFF,TGTGCCAGCACCTCCCTCCGCGGAGGCCCTGAAGCTTTCTTT
.,.,TRBJ2-7,TRBV4-3,CASSLDRSYEQYF,TGCGCCAGCAGCCTTGACAGATCCTACGAGCAGTACTTC
TRBD2,.,TRBJ2-5,TRBV6-1,CASSEPSGSLTQYF,TGTGCCAGCAGTGAACCGAGCGGGAGTCTGACCCAGTACTTC
.,.,TRBJ2-5,TRBV5-6,CASSLGPDQETQYF,TGTGCCAGCAGCTTGGGTCCCGACCAAGAGACCCAGTACTTC
TRBD1,.,TRBJ2-1,TRBV18,CASSRPDRGAYNEQFF,TGTGCCAGCTCACGGCCCGACAGGGGGGCATACAATGAGCAGTTCTTC
TRBD2,.,TRBJ2-7,TRBV30,CAWSVTSGSYEQYF,TGTGCCTGGAGTGTAACTAGCGGGAGTTACGAGCAGTACTTC
.,.,TRBJ1-1,TRBV15,CATSRSGQATEAFF,TGTGCCACCAGCAGGAGCGGTCAGGCCACTGAAGCTTTCTTT
.,few,TRBJ2-7,TRBV28,CASSLSEGGEQYF,TGTGCCAGCAGTTTATCGGAGGGCGGTGAGCAGTACTTC
.,once,TRBJ1-1,TRBV5-1,CASSLPITGITEAFF,TGCGCCAGCAGCTTGCCGATCACAGGAATCACTGAAGCTTTCTTT
TRBD1,.,TRBJ2-7,TRBV2,CASNTQDRSYEQYF,TGTGCCAGCAATACCCAGGACAGGTCCTACGAGCAGTACTTC
TRBD1,.,TRBJ1-4,TRBV7-9,CASSSLGTATNEKLFF,TGTGCCAGCAGCTCGCTCGGGACAGCAACTAATGAAAAACTGTTTTTT
.,.,TRBJ2-1,TRBV5-8,CASSAGPTGFF,TGTGCCAGCAGCGCGGGCCCAACGGGGTTCTTC
TRBD1,.,TRBJ2-3,TRBV7-3,CASSLTGQVTDTQYF,TGTGCCAGCAGCTTAACAGGACAGGTCACAGATACGCAGTATTTT
TRBD1,.,TRBJ1-1,TRBV28,CASSVTGGSGAFF,TGTGCCAGCAGCGTGACAGGGGGCTCGGGAGCTTTCTTT
TRBD2,.,TRBJ2-1,TRBV5-1,CASSLAGTSGLYNEQFF,TGCGCCAGCAGCTTGGCCGGCACTAGCGGACTCTACAATGAGCAGTTCTTC
.,few,TRBJ1-4,TRBV27,CASRRAGANEKLFF,TGTGCCAGCAGGCGAGCAGGGGCTAATGAAAAACTGTTTTTT
.,once,TRBJ1-5,TRBV28,CASSPLDNRGNQPQHF,TGTGCCAGCAGTCCACTAGACAATCGGGGCAATCAGCCCCAGCATTTT
TRBD1,.,TRBJ2-7,TRBV4-2,CASSQGQGLSYEQYF,TGTGCCAGCAGCCAGGGACAGGGGCTCTCCTACGAGCAGTACTTC
TRBD1,.,TRBJ1-6,TRBV19,CASSMRDRGGSPLHF,TGTGCCAGTAGTATGAGGGACAGGGGTGGCTCACCCCTCCACTTT
.,.,TRBJ1-1,TRBV19,CASDRNTEAFF,TGTGCCAGTGACAGGAACACTGAAGCTTTCTTT
.,few,TRBJ1-1,TRBV24-1,CATSDPSGKAFF,TGTGCCACCAGTGACCCCTCCGGGAAAGCTTTCTTT
.,.,TRBJ2-7,TRBV6-1,CASSEPGRVGSYEQYF,TGTGCCAGCAGTGAGCCAGGCAGGGTAGGCTCCTACGAGCAGTACTTC
TRBD2,once,TRBJ2-7,TRBV7-9,CASSFSGRASVEQYF,TGTGCCAGCAGCTTTAGCGGGAGGGCCTCCGTCGAGCAGTACTTC
TRBD1,.,TRBJ1-1,TRBV7-9,CASRLQGGMNTEAFF,TGTGCCAGCAGACTACAGGGGGGTATGAACACTGAAGCTTTCTTT
.,.,TRBJ1-1,TRBV1,CTSSQDTGRAFF,TGCACCAGCAGCCAAGATACAGGACGGGCTTTCTTT
TRBD2,.,TRBJ2-1,TRBV7-3,CASSPGLAGAEQFF,TGTGCCAGCAGCCCCGGACTAGCGGGTGCCGAGCAGTTCTTC
.,.,TRBJ1-4,TRBV23-1,CDGLERGLDEKLFF,TGCGACGGTCTTGAGAGAGGTCTGGATGAAAAACTGTTTTTT
TRBD1,.,TRBJ2-7,TRBV5-8,CASRFGQAREQYF,TGTGCCAGCAGATTTGGACAGGCCCGTGAGCAGTACTTC
TRBD1,.,TRBJ1-1,TRBV5-1,CASSRQGTNTEAFF,TGCGCCAGCAGCCGACAGGGGACGAACACTGAAGCTTTCTTT
TRBD1,.,TRBJ2-7,TRBV27,CASSLSGQGAYEQYF,TGTGCCAGCAGTTTATCGGGGCAGGGGGCCTACGAGCAGTACTTC